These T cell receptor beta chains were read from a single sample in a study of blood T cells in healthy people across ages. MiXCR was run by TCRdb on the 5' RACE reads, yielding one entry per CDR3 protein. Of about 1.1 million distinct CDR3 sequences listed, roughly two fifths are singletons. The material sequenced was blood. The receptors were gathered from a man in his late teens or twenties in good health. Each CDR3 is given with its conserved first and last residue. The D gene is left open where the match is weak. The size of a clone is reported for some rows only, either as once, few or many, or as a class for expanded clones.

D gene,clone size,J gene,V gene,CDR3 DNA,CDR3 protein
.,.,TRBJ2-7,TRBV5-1,TGCGCCAGCAGCCCGGAAGGACTACAGCCCTTTTCCTACGAGCAGTACTTC,CASSPEGLQPFSYEQYF
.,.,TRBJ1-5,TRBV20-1,TGCAGTGCTAGAGTAGGGGGTAATAGCAATCAGCCCCAGCATTTT,CSARVGGNSNQPQHF
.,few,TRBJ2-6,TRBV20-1,TGCAGTGCTAGAGATCGGCGGCTCTCTGGGGCCAACGTCCTGACTTTC,CSARDRRLSGANVLTF
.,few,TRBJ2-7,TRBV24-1,TGTGCCACCGACGCCGGGGGATCCTACAATGAGCAGTACTTC,CATDAGGSYNEQYF
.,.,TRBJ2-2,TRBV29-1,TGCAGCGTTGAAGAAGACAGGGCCACCGGGGGGCTGTTTTTT,CSVEEDRATGGLFF
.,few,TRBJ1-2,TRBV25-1,TGTGCCACCTCGGAGGCGGGGTATGGCTACACCTTC,CATSEAGYGYTF
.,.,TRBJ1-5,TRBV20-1,TGCAGTGCTAGCCCGGCCGTCCCAAATCAGCCCCAGCATTTT,CSASPAVPNQPQHF
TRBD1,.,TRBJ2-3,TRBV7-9,TGTGCCAGCAGCCCCTATGCCCCAACAGGGGGCCAGAGCACAGATACGCAGTATTTT,CASSPYAPTGGQSTDTQYF
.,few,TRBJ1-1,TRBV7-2,TGTGCCAGCAGCTCGAGAAAGACAGGGAACACTGAAGCTTTCTTT,CASSSRKTGNTEAFF
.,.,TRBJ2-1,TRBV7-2,TGTGCCAGCAGCTTAGAAGCCAGGGAAGACAATGAGCAGTTCTTC,CASSLEAREDNEQFF
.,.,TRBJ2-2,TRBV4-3,TGCGCCAGCAGCCAAGAACAGACTGGCACCGGGGAGCTGTTTTTT,CASSQEQTGTGELFF
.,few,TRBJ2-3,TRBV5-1,TGCGCCAGCAGCTTGGTTGCACCTAGCACAGATACGCAGTATTTT,CASSLVAPSTDTQYF
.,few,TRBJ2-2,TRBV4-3,TGCGCCAGCAGCCAAGACCTAAACTCGAACACCGGGGAGCTGTTTTTT,CASSQDLNSNTGELFF
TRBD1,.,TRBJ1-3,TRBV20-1,TGCAGTGCCTCCTCCGGGACAGGGACTGGAAACACCATATATTTT,CSASSGTGTGNTIYF
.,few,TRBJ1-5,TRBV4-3,TGCGCCAGCAGCCAAGAGAGAGTTTCAGAGAACAATCAGCCCCAGCATTTT,CASSQERVSENNQPQHF
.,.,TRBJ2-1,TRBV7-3,TGTGCCAGCAGCTTAGCCAGGGATTCCTACAATGAGCAGTTCTTC,CASSLARDSYNEQFF
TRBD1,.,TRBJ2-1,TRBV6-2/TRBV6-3,TGTGCCAGCAAGGGACAGGGGACCGATGAGCAGTTCTTC,CASKGQGTDEQFF
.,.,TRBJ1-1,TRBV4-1,TGCGCCAGCAGCCAAGTGGCGCGGATGAACACTGAAGCTTTCTTT,CASSQVARMNTEAFF
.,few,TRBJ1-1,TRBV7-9,TGTGCCAGCAGCCGGGGACATCCGAACACTGAAGCTTTCTTT,CASSRGHPNTEAFF
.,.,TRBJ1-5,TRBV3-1,TGTGCCAGCAGCCAAGGACCCCCGTCGGGTCAGCCCCAGCATTTT,CASSQGPPSGQPQHF
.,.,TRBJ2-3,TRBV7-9,TGTGCCAGCAGCTTAGCGCCCTTCCGGACATTCACAGATACGCAGTATTTT,CASSLAPFRTFTDTQYF
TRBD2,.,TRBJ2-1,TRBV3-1,TGTGCCAGCAGCCATCCGGAGATAGCGGGGCTTGAGCAGTTCTTC,CASSHPEIAGLEQFF
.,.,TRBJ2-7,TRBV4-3,TGCGCCAGCAGCCAAGCCTCGGTGGGTCCTTCCTACGAGCAGTACTTC,CASSQASVGPSYEQYF
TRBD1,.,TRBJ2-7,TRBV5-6,TGTGCCAGCAGCCTTGACAGGGACGAGCAGTACTTC,CASSLDRDEQYF
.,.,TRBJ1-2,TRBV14,TGTGCCAGCAGTATAGGACGGGAACCCGTCACCTTC,CASSIGREPVTF
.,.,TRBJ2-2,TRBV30,TGTGCCTGGAGTTCGCTTCCCCTAACCGGGGAGCTGTTTTTT,CAWSSLPLTGELFF
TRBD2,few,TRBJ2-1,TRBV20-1,TGCAGTGCTAGAGGGACTAGCGTAAACCAGCAGTTCTTC,CSARGTSVNQQFF
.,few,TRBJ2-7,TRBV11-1,TGTGCCAGCAGCGTACAGGGATTCCCCTCCTACGAGCAGTACTTC,CASSVQGFPSYEQYF
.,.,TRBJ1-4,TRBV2,TGTGCCAGCAGTGTGTCGGCGGGCAGCTACAATGAAAAACTGTTTTTT,CASSVSAGSYNEKLFF
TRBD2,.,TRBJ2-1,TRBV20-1,TGCAGTGCTAGGTGGGGGGGGGACAATGAGCAGTTCTTC,CSARWGGDNEQFF
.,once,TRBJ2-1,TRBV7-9,TGTGCCAGCAGCTTGTGGGGGACGGGCGGTGAGCAGTTCTTC,CASSLWGTGGEQFF
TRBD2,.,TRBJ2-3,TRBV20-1,TGCAGTGCTAGAGTACCTAGCGGGGGGGCAGATACGCAGTATTTT,CSARVPSGGADTQYF
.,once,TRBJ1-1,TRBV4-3,TGCGCCAGCAGCCGCGATTCCGGCGGGGGTGACTCCATGAACACTGAAGCTTTCTTT,CASSRDSGGGDSMNTEAFF
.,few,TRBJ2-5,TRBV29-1,TGCAGCGTCCCTCTTGGAGGTGATGGGGAGACCCAGTACTTC,CSVPLGGDGETQYF
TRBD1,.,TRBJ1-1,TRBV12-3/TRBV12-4,TGTGCCAGCAGACGAAGCGGACAGGGGGGAATAGACACTGAAGCTTTCTTT,CASRRSGQGGIDTEAFF
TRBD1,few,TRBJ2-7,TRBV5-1,TGCGCCAGCAGCTTGGCCGGGACAGGGGGCTACGAGCAGTACTTC,CASSLAGTGGYEQYF
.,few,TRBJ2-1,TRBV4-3,TGCGCCAGCAGCCAAACCCAGGGTACTGAGCAGTTCTTC,CASSQTQGTEQFF
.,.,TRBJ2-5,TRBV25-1,TGTGCCAGCAGTGAAAGCCCTCTGGACGGGAAGCAGTACTTC,CASSESPLDGKQYF
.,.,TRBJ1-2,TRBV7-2,TGTGCCAGCAGCCCCGGGGGGGGCTCCACTCCTTATGGCTACACCTTC,CASSPGGGSTPYGYTF
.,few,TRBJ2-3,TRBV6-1,TGTGCCAGCAGTGCCCTTCACAGCACTGATACGCAGTATTTT,CASSALHSTDTQYF
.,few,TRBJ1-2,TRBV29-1,TGCAGCGCACCGGGACTATATGGCTACACCTTC,CSAPGLYGYTF
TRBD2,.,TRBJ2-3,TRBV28,TGTGCCAGCAGTGTTAGCGGGAGCCCAGATACGCAGTATTTT,CASSVSGSPDTQYF
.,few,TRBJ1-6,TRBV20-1,TGCAGTGCTAGACTACCAGGGACAAGGATAGGTTCACCCCTCCACTTT,CSARLPGTRIGSPLHF
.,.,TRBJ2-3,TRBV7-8,TGTGCCAGCAGCCCAGTGGGGGGAGGAAGAGGAGATACGCAGTATTTT,CASSPVGGGRGDTQYF
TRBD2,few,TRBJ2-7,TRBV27,TGTGCCAGCAGTTTAGGGAGGGGAGATGGGTACGAGCAGTACTTC,CASSLGRGDGYEQYF
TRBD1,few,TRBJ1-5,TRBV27,TGTGCCAGCAGTTCGGACAGGGAAAGCAATCAGCCCCAGCATTTT,CASSSDRESNQPQHF
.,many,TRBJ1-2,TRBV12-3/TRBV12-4,TGTGCCAGCAGTGCCGGGCCCCCCTATGGCTACACCTTC,CASSAGPPYGYTF
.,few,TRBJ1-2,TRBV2,TGTGCCAGCAGTGAAAAGACAGTCAACTATGGCTACACCTTC,CASSEKTVNYGYTF
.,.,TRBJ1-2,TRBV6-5,TGTGCCAGCAGAGCCGACAGAAACTATGGCTACACCTTC,CASRADRNYGYTF
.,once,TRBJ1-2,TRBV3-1,TGTGCCAGCAGCCAAGAAAGAGGACAGCCCAGTGGCTACACCTTC,CASSQERGQPSGYTF
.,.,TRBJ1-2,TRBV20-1,TGCAGTGCTAGAGAACGGTTTAGGGCAGAGAACTATGGCTACACCTTC,CSARERFRAENYGYTF
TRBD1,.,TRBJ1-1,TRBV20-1,TGCAGTGCTAGAGAACCGAGACAGGGCACCACTGAAGCTTTCTTT,CSAREPRQGTTEAFF
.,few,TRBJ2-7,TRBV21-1,TGTGCCAGCAGCAAAGGGAAGTTGAGCTCCTACGAGCAGTACTTC,CASSKGKLSSYEQYF
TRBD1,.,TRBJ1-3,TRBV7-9,TGTGCCAGCAGCTTGGCGACCGGACAGGGTTACCGAGGAAGCACCATATATTTT,CASSLATGQGYRGSTIYF
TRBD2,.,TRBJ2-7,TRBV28,TGTGCCAGCAGTCGACTAGCGGCCTACGAGCAGTACTTC,CASSRLAAYEQYF
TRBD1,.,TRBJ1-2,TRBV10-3,TGTGCCATCAGGATGGACAGGGACTATGGCTACACCTTC,CAIRMDRDYGYTF
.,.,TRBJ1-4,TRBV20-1,TGCAGTGCTAGAGAGGGATCAACTAATGAAAAACTGTTTTTT,CSAREGSTNEKLFF
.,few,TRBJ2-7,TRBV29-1,TGCAGCGTTCTCCAGGCCAGGACTTCCTACGAGCAGTACTTC,CSVLQARTSYEQYF
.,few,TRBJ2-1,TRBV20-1,TGCAGTGCTAGAGATATCGCGGGGAGCTCCTACAATGAGCAGTTCTTC,CSARDIAGSSYNEQFF
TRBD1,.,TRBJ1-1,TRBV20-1,TGCAGTGCCAGAGGGGGGACAGGGGCCCCGAACACTGAAGCTTTCTTT,CSARGGTGAPNTEAFF